This T cell receptor (beta chain) was found in a study of shared clonotypes between healthy human individuals. TCRdb's copy holds only in-frame clones and misses some; the assay was immunoSEQ multiplex PCR. The sample shows about 2.3 million clones, 85% to 95% of them seen only once. With V trimmed by 6 bases and J by 5 bases, 11 bases remained unmatched. The CDR3 consists of 15 residues. Germline CDR1 MDHEN, CDR2 SYDVKM. The rearrangement joins TRBV28 to TRBJ2-5, with TRBD1 matching over 8 bases. The sequencing sample was made of naive CD4+ T cells from PBMCs. Subset meaning: CD45RA+ positively selected. The clonotype was recovered from a man between 18 and 29 years old in good health. Some clones in this sample may be carry-over from other donors' samples. This CDR3 is CASRSAGGERETQYF. The DNA of the CDR3 is TGTGCCAGCAGATCTGCAGGGGGCGAGAGGGAGACCCAGTACTTC. Looking up the rest from reference TRBV28 and TRBJ2-5 gives the full variable domain: DVKVTQSSRYLVKRTGEKVFLECVQDMDHENMFWYRQDPGLGLRLIYFSYDVKMKEKGDIPEGYSVSREKKERFSLILESASTNQTSMYLCASRSAGGERETQYFGPGTRLLVL.